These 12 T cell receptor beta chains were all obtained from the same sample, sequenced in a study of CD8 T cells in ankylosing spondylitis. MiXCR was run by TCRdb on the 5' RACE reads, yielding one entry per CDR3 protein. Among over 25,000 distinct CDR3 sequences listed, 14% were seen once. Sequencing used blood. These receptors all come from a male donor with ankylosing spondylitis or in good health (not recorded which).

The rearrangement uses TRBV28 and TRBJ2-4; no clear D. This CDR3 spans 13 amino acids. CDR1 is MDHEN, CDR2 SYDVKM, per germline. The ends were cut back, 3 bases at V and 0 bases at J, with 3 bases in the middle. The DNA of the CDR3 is TGTGCCAGCAGTTTGCTAGCCAAAAACATTCAGTACTTC. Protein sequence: CASSLLAKNIQYF.

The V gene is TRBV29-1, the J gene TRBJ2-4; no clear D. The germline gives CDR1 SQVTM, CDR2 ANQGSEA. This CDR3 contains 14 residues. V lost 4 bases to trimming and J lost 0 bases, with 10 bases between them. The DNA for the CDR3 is TGCAGCGTTGTTATACCGATAGCCAAAAACATTCAGTACTTC. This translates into CSVVIPIAKNIQYF.

In nucleotides, the CDR3 is TGCGCCAGCAGCCAAGAAATCGGGGAGCTGTTTTTT. It yields the protein CASSQEIGELFF. The genes are TRBV4-3 and TRBJ2-2; D gene unclear. The V end lost 0 bases, the J end lost 7 bases, and 3 bases lay between the germline ends. The CDR3 covers 12 residues. Germline V gene lookup returns CDR1 LGHNA and CDR2 YSLEER.

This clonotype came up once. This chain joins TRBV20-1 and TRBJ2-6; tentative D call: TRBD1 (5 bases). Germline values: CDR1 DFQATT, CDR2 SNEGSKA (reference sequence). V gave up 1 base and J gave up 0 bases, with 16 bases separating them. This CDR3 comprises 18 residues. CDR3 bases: TGCAGTGCTAGAGGTCTGGGGCAGGGTATCTCTGGGGCCAACGTCCTGACTTTC. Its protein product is CSARGLGQGISGANVLTF.

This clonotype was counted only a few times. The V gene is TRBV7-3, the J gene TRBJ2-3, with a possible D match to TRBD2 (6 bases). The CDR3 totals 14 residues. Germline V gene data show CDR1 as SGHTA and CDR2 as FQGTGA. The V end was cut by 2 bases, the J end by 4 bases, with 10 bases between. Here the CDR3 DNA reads TGTGCCAGCAGCTTATTGCCTAGCGCAGATACGCAGTATTTT. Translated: CASSLLPSADTQYF.

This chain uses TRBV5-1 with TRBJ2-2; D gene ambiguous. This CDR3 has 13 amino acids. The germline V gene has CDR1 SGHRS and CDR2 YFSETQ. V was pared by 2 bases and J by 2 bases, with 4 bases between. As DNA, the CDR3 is TGCGCCAGCAGCTTAGCCAACACCGGGGAGCTGTTTTTT. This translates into CASSLANTGELFF.

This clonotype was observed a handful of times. The CDR3 bases are TGTGCCAGCAGGGCAGGGGTTATGAACACTGAAGCTTTCTTT. It specifies CASRAGVMNTEAFF. The chain recombines TRBV7-2 with TRBJ1-1, with a weak D call TRBD1 (6 bases). CDR1 SGHTA and CDR2 FQGNSA come from the germline V gene. This CDR3 region has 14 residues. V was trimmed by 6 bases and J by 0 bases, leaving 11 bases between them.

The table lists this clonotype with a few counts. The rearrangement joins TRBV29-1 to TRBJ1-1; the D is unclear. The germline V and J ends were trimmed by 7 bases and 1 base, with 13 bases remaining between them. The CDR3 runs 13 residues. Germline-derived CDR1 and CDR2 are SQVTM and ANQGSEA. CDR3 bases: TGCAGCGCACTGTGGGGTTCGAACACTGAAGCTTTCTTT. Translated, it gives CSALWGSNTEAFF.

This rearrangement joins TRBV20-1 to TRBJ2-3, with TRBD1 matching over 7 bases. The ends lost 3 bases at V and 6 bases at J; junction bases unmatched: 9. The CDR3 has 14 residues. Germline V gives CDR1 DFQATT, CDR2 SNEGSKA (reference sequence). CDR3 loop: CSARGGQVTDTQYF. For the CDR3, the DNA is TGCAGTGCTAGGGGCGGACAGGTTACTGATACGCAGTATTTT.

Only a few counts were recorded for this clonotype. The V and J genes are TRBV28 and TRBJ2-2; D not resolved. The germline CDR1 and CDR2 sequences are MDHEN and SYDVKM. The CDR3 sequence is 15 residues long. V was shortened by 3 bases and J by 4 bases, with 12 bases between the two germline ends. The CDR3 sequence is CASSFTRKFTGELFF. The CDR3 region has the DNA TGTGCCAGCAGTTTTACCAGGAAATTCACCGGGGAGCTGTTTTTT.

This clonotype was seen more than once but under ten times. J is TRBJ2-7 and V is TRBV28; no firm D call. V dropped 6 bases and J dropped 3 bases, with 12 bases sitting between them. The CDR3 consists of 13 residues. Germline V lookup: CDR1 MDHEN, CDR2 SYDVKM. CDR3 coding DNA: TGTGCCAGCAGGATAGGCTCCCTCTACGAGCAGTACTTC. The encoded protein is CASRIGSLYEQYF.

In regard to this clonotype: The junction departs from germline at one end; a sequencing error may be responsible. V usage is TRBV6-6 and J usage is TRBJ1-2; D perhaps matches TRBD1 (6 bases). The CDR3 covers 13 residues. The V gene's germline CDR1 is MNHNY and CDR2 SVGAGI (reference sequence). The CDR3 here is CASSDSRTDGYTF. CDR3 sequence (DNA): TGTGCCAGCAGTGACTCTCGGACAGATGGCTACACCTTC.